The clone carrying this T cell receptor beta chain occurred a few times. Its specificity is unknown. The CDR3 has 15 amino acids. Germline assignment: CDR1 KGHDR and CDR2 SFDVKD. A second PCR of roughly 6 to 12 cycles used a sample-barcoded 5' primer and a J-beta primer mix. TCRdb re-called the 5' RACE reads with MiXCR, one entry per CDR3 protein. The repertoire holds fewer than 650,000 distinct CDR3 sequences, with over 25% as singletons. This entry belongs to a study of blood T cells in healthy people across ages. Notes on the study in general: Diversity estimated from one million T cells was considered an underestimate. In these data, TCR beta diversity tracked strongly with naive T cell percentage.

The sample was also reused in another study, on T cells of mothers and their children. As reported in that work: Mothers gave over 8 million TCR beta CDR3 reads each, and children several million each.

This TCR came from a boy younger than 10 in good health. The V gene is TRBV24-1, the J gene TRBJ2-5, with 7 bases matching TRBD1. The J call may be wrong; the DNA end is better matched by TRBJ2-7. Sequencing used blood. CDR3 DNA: TGTGCCACCACTCCGAAGTACAGGGGAACCTACGAGCAGTACTTC. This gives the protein CATTPKYRGTYEQYF.